This TCR beta chain was sequenced during a study of blood T cell repertoires in COVID-19. Measured with immunoSEQ multiplex PCR; TCRdb has only the in-frame clones, and not every one. The sample lists some 250,000 clones, roughly four fifths seen once, with approximately 4% in the top ten. The sequence derives from a man aged 45-65 years with active or convalescent COVID-19. The sample was peripheral blood.

The CDR3 here is CASNPQGASGYTF. Written as DNA, the CDR3 is TGTGCCAGTAACCCACAGGGGGCGAGTGGCTACACCTTC. The V call is TRBV19, the J call TRBJ1-2, with 9 bases lining up with TRBD1. V shed 7 bases and J 7 bases; nucleotides not matched to a gene: 7. Germline loops: CDR1 LNHDA, CDR2 SQIVND (reference sequence). The CDR3 runs to 13 residues.